This T cell receptor beta chain was sequenced during a study of molecular identifiers for immune sequencing clone quantification. Points from the study as a whole: The study found clones above 20 RNA copies held over 97% of effector molecules and under 1% in naive cells. Molecules of identical TCR sharing a barcode could underestimate highly expanded clone sizes.

From the PCR reads, TCRdb called clonotypes with MiXCR, one entry per CDR3 protein. This table holds approximately 680,000 distinct CDR3 sequences, around 25% found once. This CDR3 has 17 amino acids. The V gene's germline CDR1 is MNHEY and CDR2 SVGAGI. Losses at the gene ends were 0 bases for V and 6 bases for J; bases not matched to a gene: 6. This clonotype showed up many times. What it recognizes is unknown. The sequence came from a human donor in good health. Some libraries in this study had Jurkat cell RNA spiked in. The source material was naive CD8+ T cells from blood, with Jurkat cell RNA spiked in. This sample's subset: FACS-sorted CD8+CD4-CCR7+CD45RA+ naive T cells. V and J are TRBV6-5 and TRBJ2-1; 12 bases align to TRBD1. The CDR3 DNA reads as TGTGCCAGCAGTTACTCGCCGGGACAGGGGGCGGGCAATGAGCAGTTCTTC. This translates into CASSYSPGQGAGNEQFF.